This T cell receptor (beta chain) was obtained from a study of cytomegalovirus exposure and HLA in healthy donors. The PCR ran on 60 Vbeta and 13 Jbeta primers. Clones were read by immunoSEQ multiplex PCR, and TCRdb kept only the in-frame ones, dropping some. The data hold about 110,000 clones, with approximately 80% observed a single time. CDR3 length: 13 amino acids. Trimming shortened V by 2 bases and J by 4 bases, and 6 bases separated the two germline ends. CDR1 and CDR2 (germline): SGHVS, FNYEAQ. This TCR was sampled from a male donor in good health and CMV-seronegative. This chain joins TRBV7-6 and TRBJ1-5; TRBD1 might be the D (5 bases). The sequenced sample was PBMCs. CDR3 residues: CASSLQGNQPQHF. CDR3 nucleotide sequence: TGTGCCAGCAGCTTACAGGGTAATCAGCCCCAGCATTTT.